This TCR beta chain stems from a study of T-cell reconstitution after alpha-beta-depleted transplantation in children. Germline V CDR1 and CDR2: LNHNV, YYDKDF (reference sequence). V lost 1 base to trimming and J lost 8 bases, with 6 bases between them. The CDR3 extends over 12 amino acids. Study outcomes and limitations: T-cell counts and diversity at one year following transplant were attributed mainly to newly produced T cells. At day 60, the high TCRbeta diversity found in some patients originated from recipient T cells and thymic progenitors that had survived. Reportedly, alpha-beta T cells present about two months post-transplant originated from several hundred expanded clones of graft origin.

This clonotype showed up just a few times. The antigen remains unidentified. It was with unique molecular identifiers that the TCRbeta library was prepared. TCRdb called the PCR reads again in MiXCR, with one record for every CDR3 protein. The sample yields more than 200,000 distinct CDR3 sequences, 20% to 30% seen once. V is TRBV15 and J is TRBJ2-1, with D possibly matching TRBD2 (5 bases). The material was PBMCs, mostly from graft donor cells, obtained 360 days after TCRalphabeta/CD19-depleted stem cell transplant. The receptor was isolated from a female patient aged 2 to 10 who had a stem cell transplant for congenital amegakaryocytic thrombocytopenia, so the T cells may come from the graft donor. CDR3 region: CATSRVGDEQFF. CDR3 DNA: TGTGCCACCAGCAGAGTGGGAGATGAGCAGTTCTTC.